This T cell receptor (beta chain) was sequenced in a study of T cell repertoires in cytomegalovirus infection (dated by TCRdb to between 2018 and 2020). Regarding the study in general: Donor HLA type was relevant to the analysis, because carriage of CMV infection together with the matching HLA type was indicated by public TCR beta signatures. Overall results and qualifications from the work: In both this cohort and an independent cohort of under 450 donors, the cumulative frequency of public TCR beta family members distinguished carriers of CMV infection plus the relevant HLA type. The ex vivo response was dominated by HLA-C-restricted CMV-specific TCR beta clonotypes, which also provided the single most frequent clonotype in two of eight donors.

The germline V gene provides CDR1 MDHEN and CDR2 SYDVKM. Its CDR3 holds 14 amino acids, cysteine through phenylalanine. Only the CDR3 region is kept as DNA, spanning 42 bases read in frame from base 1. Ends trimmed: V by 6 bases, J by 5 bases; bases unmatched to a gene: 9. Sequencing took place on an Illumina HiSeq 1500. The public reads were quality trimmed at Q25 with fastp and then assembled into clones with MiXCR by TCRdb, keeping productive beta chains. Each record represents a unique CDR3 protein, reported with the most common genes and DNA among its rows. For this sample there are 400,000 or so distinct CDR3 sequences; around a sixth appear just once. The ten biggest clones cover 8.7% of the sample. This clonotype was observed at least ten times. This clone's antigen is unknown. It has no much larger one-base neighbor in the sample; base qualities were not kept.

The sample comprised PBMCs. This clonotype originated in a human donor in good health (CMV status not recorded). Some clones in this sample may be carry-over from other donors' samples. The chain uses TRBV28 and TRBJ1-2, with 7 central nucleotides matching TRBD1. CDR3 sequence: CASRSTGDGYGYTF. The DNA sequence is given as TGTGCCAGCAGATCTACAGGGGATGGGTATGGCTACACCTTC.